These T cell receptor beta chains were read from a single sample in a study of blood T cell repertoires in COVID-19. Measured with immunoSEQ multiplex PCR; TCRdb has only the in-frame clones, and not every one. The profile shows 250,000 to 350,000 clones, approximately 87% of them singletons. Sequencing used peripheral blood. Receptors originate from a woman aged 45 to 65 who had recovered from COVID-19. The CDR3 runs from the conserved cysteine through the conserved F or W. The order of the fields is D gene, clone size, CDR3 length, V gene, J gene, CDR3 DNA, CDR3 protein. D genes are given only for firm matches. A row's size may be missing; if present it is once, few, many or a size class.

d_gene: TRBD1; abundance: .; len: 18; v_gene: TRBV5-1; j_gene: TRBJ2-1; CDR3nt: TGCGCCAGCAGCTTGGCCGGGACAGGGACGATCTCCTACAATGAGCAGTTCTTC; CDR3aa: CASSLAGTGTISYNEQFF
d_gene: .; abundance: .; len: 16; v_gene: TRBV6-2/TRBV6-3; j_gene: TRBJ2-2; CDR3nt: TGTGCCAGCAGTTCTTCCTCAGGGAAGGGCACCGGGGAGCTGTTTTTT; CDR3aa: CASSSSSGKGTGELFF
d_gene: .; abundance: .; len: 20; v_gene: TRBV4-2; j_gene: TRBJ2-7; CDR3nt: TGTGCCAGCAGCCCACAACGAACAGCTAGCGCCACGAACACTCCCTACGAGCAGTACTTC; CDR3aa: CASSPQRTASATNTPYEQYF
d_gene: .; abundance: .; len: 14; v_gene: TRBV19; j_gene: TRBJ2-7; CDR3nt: TGTGCCAGTAGTCGATCCAGCAGGTCCTACGAGCAGTACTTC; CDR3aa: CASSRSSRSYEQYF
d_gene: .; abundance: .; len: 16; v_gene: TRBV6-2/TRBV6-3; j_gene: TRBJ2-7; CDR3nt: TGTGCCAGCAGTTCTAGTGCGAAGATGAGCTCCTACGAGCAGTACTTC; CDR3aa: CASSSSAKMSSYEQYF
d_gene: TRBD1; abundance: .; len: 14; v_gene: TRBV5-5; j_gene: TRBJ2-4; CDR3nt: TGTGCCAGCAAACCGGGACAGGTCCTAAACATTCAGTACTTC; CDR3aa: CASKPGQVLNIQYF
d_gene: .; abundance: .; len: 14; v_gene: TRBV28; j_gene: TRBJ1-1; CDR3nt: TGTGCCAGCAGTACAGGTGCCCGTGTCACTGAAGCTTTCTTT; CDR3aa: CASSTGARVTEAFF
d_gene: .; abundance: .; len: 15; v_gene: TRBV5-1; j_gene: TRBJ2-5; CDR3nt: TGCGCCAGCATAAAAAATCCAGGGTACCAAGAGACCCAGTACTTC; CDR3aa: CASIKNPGYQETQYF
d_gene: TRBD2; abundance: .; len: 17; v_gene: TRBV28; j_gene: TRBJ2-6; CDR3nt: TGTGCCACTCGCGGCCTAGCGGGAGTATCTGGGGCCAACGTCCTGACTTTC; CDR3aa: CATRGLAGVSGANVLTF
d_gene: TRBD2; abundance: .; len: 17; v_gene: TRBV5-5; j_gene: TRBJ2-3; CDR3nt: TGTGCCAGCAGAGTAGCGGGAGGTATTGTAGGCGCAGATACGCAGTATTTT; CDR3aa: CASRVAGGIVGADTQYF
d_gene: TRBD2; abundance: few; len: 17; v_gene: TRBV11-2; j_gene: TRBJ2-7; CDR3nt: TGTGCCAGCAGCCCACTTAGCGGGGGGGCTCTAACCTACGAGCAGTACTTC; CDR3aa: CASSPLSGGALTYEQYF
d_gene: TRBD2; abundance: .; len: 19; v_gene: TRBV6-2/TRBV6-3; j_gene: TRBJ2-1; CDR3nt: TGTGCCAGCAGTTACCCCCTCCCCCGAAGACTAGCGGGCGAAAATGAGCAGTTCTTC; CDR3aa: CASSYPLPRRLAGENEQFF
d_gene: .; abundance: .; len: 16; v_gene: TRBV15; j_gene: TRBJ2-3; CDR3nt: TGTGCCACCAGCAGAGTTTTGAGTTCCAGCACAGATACGCAGTATTTT; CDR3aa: CATSRVLSSSTDTQYF
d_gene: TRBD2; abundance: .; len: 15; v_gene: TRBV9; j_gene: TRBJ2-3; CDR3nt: TGTGCCAGCAGCGCTACTAGCGGGGGGGGAGATACGCAGTATTTT; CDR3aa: CASSATSGGGDTQYF
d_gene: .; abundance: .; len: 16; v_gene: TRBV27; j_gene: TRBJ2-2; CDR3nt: TGTGCCAGCAGGGTATTCGGGGGTGCGAACACCGGGGAGCTGTTTTTT; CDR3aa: CASRVFGGANTGELFF
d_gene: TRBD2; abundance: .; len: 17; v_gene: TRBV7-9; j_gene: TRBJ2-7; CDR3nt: TGTGCCAGCAGCCCACGAGGACTAGCGGGGGGTACCTACGAGCAGTACTTC; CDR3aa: CASSPRGLAGGTYEQYF
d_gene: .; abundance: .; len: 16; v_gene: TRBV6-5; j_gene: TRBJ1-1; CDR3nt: TGTGCCAGCAGTTACTCGATATTCAGGGTTGGGACTGAAGCTTTCTTT; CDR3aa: CASSYSIFRVGTEAFF
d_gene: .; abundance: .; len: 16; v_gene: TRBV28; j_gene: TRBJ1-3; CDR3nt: TGTGCCAGCAGTTCCCCCCGGGGTAAGGCTGGAAACACCATATATTTT; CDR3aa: CASSSPRGKAGNTIYF
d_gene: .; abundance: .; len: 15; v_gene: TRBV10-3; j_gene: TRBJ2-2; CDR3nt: TGTGCCATCAGTGGGGGGACTTTGAACACCGGGGAGCTGTTTTTT; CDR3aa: CAISGGTLNTGELFF
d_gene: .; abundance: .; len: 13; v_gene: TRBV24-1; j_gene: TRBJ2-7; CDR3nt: TGTGCCACTACTCCGAGCGGCCTCTACGAGCAGTACTTC; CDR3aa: CATTPSGLYEQYF
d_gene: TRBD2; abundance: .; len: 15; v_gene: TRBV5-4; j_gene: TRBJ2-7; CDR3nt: TGTGCCAGCAGCTTGCAAATGGGGGGGACCTACGAGCAGTACTTC; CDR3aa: CASSLQMGGTYEQYF
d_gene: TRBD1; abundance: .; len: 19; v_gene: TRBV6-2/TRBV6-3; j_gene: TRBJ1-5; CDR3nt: TGTGCCAGCAGTTACTCAGGGACAGGGGACCACTTTAGCAATCAGCCCCAGCATTTT; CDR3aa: CASSYSGTGDHFSNQPQHF
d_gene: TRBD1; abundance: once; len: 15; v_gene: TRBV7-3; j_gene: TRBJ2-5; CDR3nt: TGTGCCAGCAGCTTAAACAGGGGACCTCAAGAGACCCAGTACTTC; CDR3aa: CASSLNRGPQETQYF
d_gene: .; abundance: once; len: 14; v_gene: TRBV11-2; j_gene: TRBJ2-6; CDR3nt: TGTGCCAGCATCCACATCTCTGGGGCCAACGTCCTGACTTTC; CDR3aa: CASIHISGANVLTF
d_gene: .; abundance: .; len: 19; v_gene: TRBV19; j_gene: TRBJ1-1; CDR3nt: TGTGCCAGTAGCCGAGCCCACTGGACAGCTCCCAAGGAAGGCACTGAAGCTTTCTTT; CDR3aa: CASSRAHWTAPKEGTEAFF
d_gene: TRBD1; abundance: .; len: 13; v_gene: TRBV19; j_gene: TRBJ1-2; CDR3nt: TGTGCCAGTAGTATCTCGACAGGGTGGGGCTACACCTTC; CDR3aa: CASSISTGWGYTF
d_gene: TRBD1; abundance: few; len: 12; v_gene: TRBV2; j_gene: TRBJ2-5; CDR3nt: TGTGCCAGCAAACGGACAGGGGAGACCCAGTACTTC; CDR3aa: CASKRTGETQYF
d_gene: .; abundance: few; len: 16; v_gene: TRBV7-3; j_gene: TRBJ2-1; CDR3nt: TGTGCCAGCAGCTTACGGCGGGGTGACTCCTACAATGAGCAGTTCTTC; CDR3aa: CASSLRRGDSYNEQFF
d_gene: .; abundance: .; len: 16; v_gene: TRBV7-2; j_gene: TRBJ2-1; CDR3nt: TGTGCCAGCAGCTCGGCGGAGCGACGGTTCCACAATGAGCAGTTCTTC; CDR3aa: CASSSAERRFHNEQFF
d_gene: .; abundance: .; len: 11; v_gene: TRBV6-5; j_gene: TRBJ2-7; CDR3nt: TGTGCCGGCGGGGCGGCCTACGAGCAGTACTTC; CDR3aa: CAGGAAYEQYF
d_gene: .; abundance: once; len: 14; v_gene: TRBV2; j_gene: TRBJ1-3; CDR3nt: TGTGCCAGCAGCTTGACAGGTACTGGAAACACCATATATTTT; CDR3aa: CASSLTGTGNTIYF
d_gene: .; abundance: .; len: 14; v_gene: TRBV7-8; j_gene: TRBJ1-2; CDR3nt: TGTGCCAGCAGCCGCGGGAGCGATAACTATGGCTACACCTTC; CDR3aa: CASSRGSDNYGYTF
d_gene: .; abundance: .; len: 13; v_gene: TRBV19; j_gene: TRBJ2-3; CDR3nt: TGTGCCAGTAGTAAGACTCAATCAGATACGCAGTATTTT; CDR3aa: CASSKTQSDTQYF
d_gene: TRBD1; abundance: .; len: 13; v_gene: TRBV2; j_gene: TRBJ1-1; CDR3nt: TGTGCCAGCAGGGGGGACAGGGAAACTGAAGCTTTCTTT; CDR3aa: CASRGDRETEAFF
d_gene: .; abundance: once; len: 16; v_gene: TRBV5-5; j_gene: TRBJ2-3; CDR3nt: TGTGCCAGCACCTTCAGGGCGGGGCTAGTCACAGATACGCAGTATTTT; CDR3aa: CASTFRAGLVTDTQYF
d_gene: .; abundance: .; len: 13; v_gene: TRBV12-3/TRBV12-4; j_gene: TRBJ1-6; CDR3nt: TGTGCCAGCAGTTTAGACAGGGCGGCACCCCTCCACTTT; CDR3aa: CASSLDRAAPLHF
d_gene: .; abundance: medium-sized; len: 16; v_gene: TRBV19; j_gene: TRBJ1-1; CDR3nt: TGTGCCACCCGTCCACCGGGGTTAGTCTGGAGCACTGAAGCTTTCTTT; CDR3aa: CATRPPGLVWSTEAFF
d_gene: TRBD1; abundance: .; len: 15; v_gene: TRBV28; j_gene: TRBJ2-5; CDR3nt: TGTGCCAGCATCGGAGGCAGTGTAGGGGGCGAAGTCGGCGACTTC; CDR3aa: CASIGGSVGGEVGDF
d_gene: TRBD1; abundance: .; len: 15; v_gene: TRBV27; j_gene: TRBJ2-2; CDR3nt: TGTGCCAGCAGTCGACAGGGATCGAACACCGGGGAGCTGTTTTTT; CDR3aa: CASSRQGSNTGELFF
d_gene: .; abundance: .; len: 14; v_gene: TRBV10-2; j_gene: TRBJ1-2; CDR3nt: TGCGCCAGCGGATTCAGCGGGGGCCACTATGGCTACACCTTC; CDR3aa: CASGFSGGHYGYTF
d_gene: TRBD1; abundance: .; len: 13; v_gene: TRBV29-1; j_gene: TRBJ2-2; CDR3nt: TGCAGCGTTATAACAGGGGGCACCGGGGAGCTGTTTTTT; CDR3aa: CSVITGGTGELFF
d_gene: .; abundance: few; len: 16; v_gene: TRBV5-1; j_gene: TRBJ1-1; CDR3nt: TGCGCCAGCAGCTCACCGGACACGGGGGGGATGGCTGAAGCTTTCTTT; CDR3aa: CASSSPDTGGMAEAFF
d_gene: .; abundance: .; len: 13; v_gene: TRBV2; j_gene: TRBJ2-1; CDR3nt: TGTGCCAGCAGTGAGAGGGAGGTCAATGAGCAGTTCTTC; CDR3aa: CASSEREVNEQFF
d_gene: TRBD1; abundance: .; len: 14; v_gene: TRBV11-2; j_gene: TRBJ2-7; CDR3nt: TGTGCCAGCAGGAGGGACCAGGGGGCATACGAGCAGTACTTC; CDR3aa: CASRRDQGAYEQYF